The next 30 T cell receptor beta chains were all read from a single sample in a study of shared clonotypes between healthy human individuals. Naive CD8 cells comprised CD45RO-negative, CCR7-positively selected cells, excluding terminally differentiated effector memory CD45RA+ cells. Assay: immunoSEQ multiplex PCR; the TCRdb copy retains only in-frame clones and omits some. The data show roughly 2,000,000 clones, about 95% seen once. Material: naive CD8+ T cells sorted from blood. Every receptor here comes from a man aged 18 to 30 in good health.

The chain links TRBV27 to TRBJ2-1, with D hard to call. Trimming stripped 2 bases from V and 10 bases from J, with 12 bases between. Germline CDR1 is MNHEY and CDR2 is SMNVEV (reference sequence). The CDR3 extends over 13 amino acids. The CDR3: CASSLRPIGEQFF. The CDR3 DNA reads TGTGCCAGCAGTTTACGCCCTATAGGGGAGCAGTTCTTC.

The chain couples TRBV6-1 to TRBJ1-5, with D tentatively TRBD1 (5 bases). Trimming took 1 base from V and 5 from J, leaving 15 bases between them. Germline CDR1 reads MNHNS; CDR2 reads SASEGT. This CDR3 contains 16 residues. CDR3 sequence (DNA): TGTGCCAGCAGTGAAGGTCCCGGGGGGATCTATCAGCCCCAGCATTTT. Translation gives CASSEGPGGIYQPQHF.

A note on this clone: Distinct nucleotide sequences in the sample also encode this CDR3. The chain joins TRBV10-3 to TRBJ2-7; D possibly corresponds to TRBD1 (5 bases). V dropped 2 bases and J dropped 2 bases, with 10 bases sitting between them. In germline, CDR1 is ENHRY, CDR2 SYGVKD. This CDR3 comprises 14 residues. This CDR3 reads CAISEGQGAYEQYF. CDR3 in DNA: TGTGCCATCAGTGAGGGTCAGGGCGCCTACGAGCAGTACTTC.

This rearrangement joins TRBV7-8 to TRBJ1-2; a weak D match, TRBD1 (5 bases). Germline V lookup: CDR1 SGHVS, CDR2 FQNEAQ. The CDR3 has 15 residues. Trimming pared 4 bases from V and 4 bases from J, leaving 16 bases between. CDR3 residues: CASSWDRQGIYGYTF. The CDR3 region has the DNA TGTGCCAGCAGCTGGGACCGACAAGGCATCTATGGCTACACCTTC.

The chain carries TRBV5-6 and TRBJ2-7; unclear D gene. The CDR3 runs 15 residues. Trimming removed 0 bases from V and 3 bases from J, with 13 bases in between. The germline V gene has CDR1 SGHDT and CDR2 YYEEEE. CDR3 protein: CASSLGVGASYEQYF. The CDR3 DNA is TGTGCCAGCAGCTTGGGGGTAGGTGCTAGCTACGAGCAGTACTTC.

CDR3 sequence (DNA): TGTGCCAGCAGTTTAAGTGAGGGCCACTTCTCATCCGGGGAGCTGTTTTTT. Amino acid sequence: CASSLSEGHFSSGELFF. This rearrangement joins TRBV27 to TRBJ2-2; possibly TRBD2 for D (5 bases). CDR3 size: 17 residues. Germline V gives CDR1 MNHEY, CDR2 SMNVEV (reference sequence). Deletions cut 2 bases from V and 6 bases from J, with 19 bases between.

The chain employs TRBV5-8 and TRBJ2-1, with 13 bases identical to TRBD2. Germline lookup yields CDR1 SGHTS and CDR2 YDEGEE. This CDR3 spans 16 amino acids. V shed 4 bases, J shed 7 bases, and the junction held 8 bases outside the gene matches. The CDR3 DNA reads TGTGCCAGCAGCCCGGGACTAGCGGGGTACCGGAATGAGCAGTTCTTC. Residues: CASSPGLAGYRNEQFF.

The J gene is TRBJ2-7, the V gene TRBV5-4, with 11 bases identical to TRBD1. The germline CDR1 and CDR2 sequences are SGHNT and YYREEE (reference sequence). The CDR3 totals 14 residues. J was trimmed by 7 bases and V by 2 bases; bases with no gene match: 5. In DNA, the CDR3 is TGTGCCAGCAGCTTAGGGGACAGGGGGTGGGAGCAGTACTTC. Its protein is CASSLGDRGWEQYF.

The V and J genes are TRBV5-6 and TRBJ1-2; no definite D call. Germline CDR1 and CDR2: SGHDT and YYEEEE. Trimming took off 0 bases at V and 4 bases at J, with 10 bases between the two ends. The CDR3 spans 14 residues. For the CDR3, the DNA is TGTGCCAGCAGCTTGGACGGCCCTATCTATGGCTACACCTTC. This encodes CASSLDGPIYGYTF.

The chain combines TRBV14 with TRBJ2-7; 7 bases map to TRBD2. The V gene's germline CDR1 is SGHDN and CDR2 FVKESK. This CDR3 spans 16 amino acids. V lost 4 bases, J lost 3 bases, and 12 bases stayed unmatched. The CDR3 reads CASSPLAGLVFYEQYF. The DNA of the CDR3 is TGTGCCAGCAGCCCTCTAGCTGGACTAGTTTTCTACGAGCAGTACTTC.

The chain couples TRBV4-1 to TRBJ2-5; 8 nucleotides align to TRBD1. Germline CDR1 reads MGHRA; CDR2 reads YSYEKL. This CDR3 spans 15 amino acids. J was trimmed by 2 bases and V by 3 bases; bases with no gene match: 5. The CDR3 spells CASSHLGQGQETQYF. For the CDR3, the DNA is TGCGCCAGCAGCCATCTAGGACAGGGACAAGAGACCCAGTACTTC.

The chain couples TRBV7-9 to TRBJ2-5, with 8 positions matching TRBD1. Trimming cost V 5 bases and J 0 bases; bases outside gene matches: 8. Germline lookup yields CDR1 SEHNR and CDR2 FQNEAQ (reference sequence). CDR3 length: 16 amino acids. The CDR3 sequence: CASSIGQGWYQETQYF. The CDR3 coding sequence is TGTGCCAGCAGCATTGGACAGGGATGGTACCAAGAGACCCAGTACTTC.

The chain carries TRBV9 and TRBJ2-7, with D perhaps being TRBD1 or TRBD2 (6 bases each). The germline gives CDR1 SGDLS, CDR2 YYNGEE. The CDR3 spans 14 residues. Between the trimmed V and J ends, which lost 0 bases and 3 bases, there was a span of 10 bases. The CDR3 DNA is TGTGCCAGCAGCGTAGCGGGGGCCCACTACGAGCAGTACTTC. Amino acid sequence: CASSVAGAHYEQYF.

This clone was picked up one time. The chain has TRBV7-6 and TRBJ2-3; the D gene is possibly TRBD2 (6 bases). The germline V gene has CDR1 SGHVS and CDR2 FNYEAQ. Trimming stripped 7 bases from V and 3 bases from J, with 20 bases between. This CDR3 is built from 16 residues. The CDR3 spells CASTSTWRGKTDTQYF. DNA for the CDR3: TGTGCCAGCACCTCCACGTGGCGGGGCAAGACAGATACGCAGTATTTT. Complete variable domain (other parts from reference TRBV7-6 and TRBJ2-3): GAGVSQSPRYKVTKRGQDVALRCDPISGHVSLYWYRQALGQGPEFLTYFNYEAQQDKSGLPNDRFSAERPEGSISTLTIQRTEQRDSAMYRCASTSTWRGKTDTQYFGPGTRLTVL.

V usage is TRBV11-2 and J usage is TRBJ1-2; D remains unclear. Trimming pared 1 base from V and 3 bases from J, leaving 12 bases between. The CDR3 covers 15 residues. CDR1 is SGHAT, CDR2 FQNNGV, per germline. The CDR3 bases are TGTGCCAGCAGCTTAGGTCCGGGCTTATACTATGGCTACACCTTC. This translates into CASSLGPGLYYGYTF.

Note on this clone: The same CDR3 is also encoded by other DNA sequences in this sample. The chain couples TRBV27 to TRBJ1-6, with 10 positions matching TRBD1. Germline CDR1 reads MNHEY; CDR2 reads SMNVEV (reference sequence). This CDR3 has 13 residues. V shed 8 bases, J shed 7 bases, and the junction held 2 bases outside the gene matches. The CDR3 sequence: CASRTGGNSPLHF. As DNA, the CDR3 is TGTGCCAGCCGGACAGGGGGAAATTCACCCCTCCACTTT.

The V and J genes are TRBV7-8 and TRBJ2-7; tentatively, D is TRBD1 or TRBD2 (5 bases each). Trimming cost V 4 bases and J 3 bases, with 10 bases left between them. The CDR3 has 13 amino acids. Germline CDR1 and CDR2: SGHVS and FQNEAQ. CDR3 bases: TGTGCCAGCAGCTGGGGGAGTAACTACGAGCAGTACTTC. Protein: CASSWGSNYEQYF.

The gene calls are TRBV4-1 and TRBJ2-7; D gene uncertain. The length of the CDR3 is 16 residues. The V end lost 1 base, the J end lost 3 bases, and 16 bases lay between the germline ends. CDR1 is MGHRA and CDR2 is YSYEKL in the germline V gene. CDR3 in amino acids: CASSQARSRPLYEQYF. The CDR3 DNA follows: TGCGCCAGCAGCCAAGCTAGGTCTCGCCCCCTCTACGAGCAGTACTTC.

This clone came up once. The chain joins TRBV19 to TRBJ2-7; 9 bases match TRBD1. The CDR3 loop spans 14 amino acids. Germline CDR1 and CDR2: LNHDA and SQIVND (reference sequence). J lost 6 bases, V lost 5 bases, and 8 bases had no gene match. In DNA, the CDR3 is TGTGCCAGTAGTTGGGACAGGGAAACCGTCGAGCAGTACTTC. Residues: CASSWDRETVEQYF.

This clone showed up just a few times. The rearrangement uses TRBV27 and TRBJ1-2; TRBD1 might be the D (5 bases). From germline, CDR1 is MNHEY and CDR2 SMNVEV (reference sequence). The V end lost 0 bases, the J end lost 3 bases, and 5 bases lay between the germline ends. CDR3 length: 13 residues. The CDR3, as DNA: TGTGCCAGCAGTTTATCGACAGACTATGGCTACACCTTC. Protein product: CASSLSTDYGYTF.

The J gene is TRBJ2-1, the V gene TRBV6-5, with D hard to call. V was shortened by 8 bases and J by 4 bases, with 15 bases between the two germline ends. Germline CDR1 is MNHEY and CDR2 is SVGAGI. The CDR3 is 14 amino acids. The CDR3 DNA sequence: TGTGCCAGCTCCCGCCTGAACGTTTACAATGAGCAGTTCTTC. It encodes CASSRLNVYNEQFF.

CDR3 amino acids: CASSVEGHEQYF. The CDR3 DNA reads TGTGCCAGCAGCGTAGAAGGTCACGAGCAGTACTTC. The chain carries TRBV9 and TRBJ2-7; D not certain. Germline CDR1 reads SGDLS; CDR2 reads YYNGEE. CDR3 length equals 12 residues. V was trimmed by 0 bases and J by 5 bases, leaving 6 bases between them.

V is TRBV2 and J is TRBJ2-1; TRBD2 matches 8 bases. CDR3 size: 14 residues. V lost 10 bases and J lost 0; bases outside the gene matches: 5. Germline V CDR1 and CDR2: SNHLY, FYNNEI. CDR3 bases: TGTGCCACTGGGAGCGGGAGCTCCTACAATGAGCAGTTCTTC. Its translation: CATGSGSSYNEQFF.

The chain has TRBV7-9 and TRBJ2-1; 10 bases line up with TRBD1. CDR3 size: 15 residues. Germline V gene data show CDR1 as SEHNR and CDR2 as FQNEAQ (reference sequence). J gave up 7 bases and V 5 bases, and 8 bases lay outside the gene matches. The CDR3 sequence: CASSAGDRGYNEQFF. CDR3 bases: TGTGCCAGCAGCGCGGGGGACAGGGGATATAATGAGCAGTTCTTC.

The V call is TRBV30, the J call TRBJ1-2, with 9 bases aligning to TRBD1. Losses at the gene ends were 0 bases for V and 7 bases for J; bases not matched to a gene: 3. This CDR3 comprises 13 residues. Germline CDR1 and CDR2: GTSNPN and SVGIG (reference sequence). The CDR3 reads CAWSVGTGSGYTF. CDR3 sequence (DNA): TGTGCCTGGAGTGTAGGGACAGGGAGTGGCTACACCTTC. Together with reference TRBV30 and TRBJ1-2, the CDR3 gives the full variable domain: SQTIHQWPATLVQPVGSPLSLECTVEGTSNPNLYWYRQAAGRGLQLLFYSVGIGQISSEVPQNLSASRPQDRQFILSSKKLLLSDSGFYLCAWSVGTGSGYTFGSGTRLTVV.

CDR3 protein: CASSTSSYEQYF. CDR3 coding DNA: TGTGCCAGCAGTACCTCCAGCTACGAGCAGTACTTC. This chain uses TRBV2 with TRBJ2-7; D is undetermined. V lost 5 bases and J lost 3, with 8 bases in between. Germline CDR1 and CDR2: SNHLY and FYNNEI. The CDR3 loop spans 12 amino acids. Combining the CDR3 with reference TRBV2 and TRBJ2-7 gives the whole variable domain EPEVTQTPSHQVTQMGQEVILRCVPISNHLYFYWYRQILGQKVEFLVSFYNNEISEKSEIFDDQFSVERPDGSNFTLKIRSTKLEDSAMYFCASSTSSYEQYFGPGTRLTVT.

The chain carries TRBV9 and TRBJ2-5, with 10 bases aligning to TRBD1. Germline CDR1 is SGDLS and CDR2 is YYNGEE. Unmatched junction bases numbered 6, after V lost 3 bases and J lost 1 base. This CDR3 region has 16 residues. CDR3 nucleotides: TGTGCCAGCAGCGGTCGGGGACAGGGGACCCAAGAGACCCAGTACTTC. Protein: CASSGRGQGTQETQYF.

As regards this clone: One end of the junction varies from germline; a read error may be responsible. V gene TRBV6-1 combines with J gene TRBJ2-7, with a tentative D call TRBD1 (6 bases). Germline assignment: CDR1 MNHNS and CDR2 SASEGT. The length of the CDR3 is 11 residues. CDR3 region: CASSEPGDPDF. The DNA for the CDR3 is TGTGCCAGCAGTGAACCAGGGGACCCGGACTTC.

The J gene is TRBJ2-3, the V gene TRBV27, with TRBD1 identical over 9 bases. Germline values: CDR1 MNHEY, CDR2 SMNVEV (reference sequence). The CDR3 totals 13 residues. V was clipped by 8 bases and J by 5 bases; unmatched bases: 5. In nucleotides, the CDR3 is TGTGCCAGCTACAGGGGGCGCAGAGATACGCAGTATTTT. Translating it yields CASYRGRRDTQYF.

The rearrangement links TRBV29-1 to TRBJ1-2; D uncertain. Per germline, CDR1 SQVTM and CDR2 ANQGSEA. The CDR3 extends over 12 amino acids. The V and J ends lost 5 bases and 5 bases respectively, with 12 bases between them. CDR3 residues: CSVYEGSYGYTF. The CDR3 DNA reads as TGCAGCGTTTACGAGGGTAGTTATGGCTACACCTTC.